This TCR beta chain appears in the sequencing data of a study of CD8 T cells in Susac syndrome. With random hexamers, reverse transcription was performed on about 0.5 to 1 ug of RNA. The TCR beta CDR3 was amplified by immunoSEQ multiplex PCR across 54 Vbeta, 13 Jbeta. MiXCR, applied by TCRdb to the immunoSEQ multiplex PCR reads, yields one record per CDR3 protein. The sample holds some 130,000 distinct CDR3 sequences; approximately 94% are singletons and the top ten take 0.1% to 0.15%. On this clonotype: Antigen unknown.

General study results and limits: The study's TCR sequencing and HLA analysis drew on a certain number of individuals. That number was acknowledged as relatively small.

TCR beta was sequenced from blood CD8+ and CD4+ T cells. The TEMRA cells underwent FACS enrichment, while the CD8+ and CD4+ T cells underwent negative isolation. This receptor was obtained from a human donor with multiple sclerosis. Source material: CD4+ T cells from PBMCs.

CDR3 protein: CASSLIGGVSGNTIYF. CDR3 coding DNA: TGTGCCAGCAGCTTAATAGGGGGAGTCTCTGGAAACACCATATATTTT. This chain uses TRBV7-9 with TRBJ1-3, with D tentatively TRBD1 (6 bases). Between the trimmed V and J ends, which lost 2 bases and 0 bases, there was a span of 11 bases. Per the germline V gene, CDR1 is SEHNR and CDR2 is FQNEAQ (reference sequence). The CDR3 runs 16 residues.